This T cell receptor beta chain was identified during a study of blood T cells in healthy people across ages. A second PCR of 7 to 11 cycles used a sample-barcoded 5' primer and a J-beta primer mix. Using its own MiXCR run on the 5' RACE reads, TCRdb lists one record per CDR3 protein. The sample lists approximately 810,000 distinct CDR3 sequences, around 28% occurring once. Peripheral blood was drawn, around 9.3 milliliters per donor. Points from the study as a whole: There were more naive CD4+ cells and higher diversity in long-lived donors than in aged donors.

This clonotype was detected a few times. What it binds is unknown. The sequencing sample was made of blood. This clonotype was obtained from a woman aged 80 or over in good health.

DNA of the CDR3: TGCGCCAGCAACATTGCGCAGGGTGCAGCTGGCTACACCTTC. This sequence encodes CASNIAQGAAGYTF. The V and J genes are TRBV5-1 and TRBJ1-2; D is perhaps TRBD1 (5 bases). The V and J ends lost 6 bases and 7 bases respectively, with 19 bases between them. The CDR3 length is 14 residues. From germline, CDR1 is SGHRS and CDR2 YFSETQ.